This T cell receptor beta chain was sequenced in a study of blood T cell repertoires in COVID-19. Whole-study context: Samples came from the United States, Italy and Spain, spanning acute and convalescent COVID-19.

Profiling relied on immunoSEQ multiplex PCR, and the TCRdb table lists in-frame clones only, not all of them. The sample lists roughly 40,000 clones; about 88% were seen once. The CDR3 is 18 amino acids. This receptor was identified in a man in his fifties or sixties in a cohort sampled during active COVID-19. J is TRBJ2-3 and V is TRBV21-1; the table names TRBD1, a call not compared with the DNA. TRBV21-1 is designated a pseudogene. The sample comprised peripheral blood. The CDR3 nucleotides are TGTGCCAGCAGCAAAGGATCCACCGGGACAGGGGAGACAGATACGCAGTATTTT. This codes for CASSKGSTGTGETDTQYF.